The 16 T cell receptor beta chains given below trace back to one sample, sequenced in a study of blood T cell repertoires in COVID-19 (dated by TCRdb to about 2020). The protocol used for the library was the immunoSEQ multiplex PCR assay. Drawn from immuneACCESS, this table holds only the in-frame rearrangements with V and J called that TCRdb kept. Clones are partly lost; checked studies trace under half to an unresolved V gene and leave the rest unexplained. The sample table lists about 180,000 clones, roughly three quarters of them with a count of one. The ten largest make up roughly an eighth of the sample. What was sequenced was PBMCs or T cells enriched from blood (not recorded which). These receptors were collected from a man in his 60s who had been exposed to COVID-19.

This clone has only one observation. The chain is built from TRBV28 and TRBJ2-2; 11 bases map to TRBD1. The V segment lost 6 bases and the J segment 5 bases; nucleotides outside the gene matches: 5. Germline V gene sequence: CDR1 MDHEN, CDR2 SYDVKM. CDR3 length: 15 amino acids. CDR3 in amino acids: CASRGQGALTGELFF. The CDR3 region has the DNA TGTGCCAGCAGAGGACAGGGGGCACTAACCGGGGAGCTGTTTTTT.

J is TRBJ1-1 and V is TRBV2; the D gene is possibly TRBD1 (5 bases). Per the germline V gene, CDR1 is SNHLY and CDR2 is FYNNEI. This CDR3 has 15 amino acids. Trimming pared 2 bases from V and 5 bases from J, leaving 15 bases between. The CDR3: CASSERQGGLTEAFF. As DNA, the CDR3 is TGTGCCAGCAGTGAAAGGCAGGGAGGGCTAACTGAAGCTTTCTTT. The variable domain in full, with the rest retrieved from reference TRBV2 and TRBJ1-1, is EPEVTQTPSHQVTQMGQEVILRCVPISNHLYFYWYRQILGQKVEFLVSFYNNEISEKSEIFDDQFSVERPDGSNFTLKIRSTKLEDSAMYFCASSERQGGLTEAFFGQGTRLTVV.

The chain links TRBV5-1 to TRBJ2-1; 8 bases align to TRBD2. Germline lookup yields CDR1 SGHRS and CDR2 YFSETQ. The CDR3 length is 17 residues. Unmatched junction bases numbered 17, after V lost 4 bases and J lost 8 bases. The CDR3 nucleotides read TGCGCCAGCAGCGGCAGGACCGGGACTAGGGGCTTGGATGAGCAGTTCTTC. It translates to CASSGRTGTRGLDEQFF.

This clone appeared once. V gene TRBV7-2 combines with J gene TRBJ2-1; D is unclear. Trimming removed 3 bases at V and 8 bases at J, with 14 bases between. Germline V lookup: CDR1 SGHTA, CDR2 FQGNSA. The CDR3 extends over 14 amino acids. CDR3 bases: TGTGCCAGCAGCTTGGAGCCCTCCTCTCATGAGCAGTTCTTC. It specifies CASSLEPSSHEQFF.

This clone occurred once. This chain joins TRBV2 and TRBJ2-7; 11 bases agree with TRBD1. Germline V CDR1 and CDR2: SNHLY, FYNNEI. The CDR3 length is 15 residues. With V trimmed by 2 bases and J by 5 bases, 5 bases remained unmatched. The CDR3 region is CASSEIWGQGDEQYF. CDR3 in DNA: TGTGCCAGCAGTGAAATCTGGGGACAGGGGGACGAGCAGTACTTC.

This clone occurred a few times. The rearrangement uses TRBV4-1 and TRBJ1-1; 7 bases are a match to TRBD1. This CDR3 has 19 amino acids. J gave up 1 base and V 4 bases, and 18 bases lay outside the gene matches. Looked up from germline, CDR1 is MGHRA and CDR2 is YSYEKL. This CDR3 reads CASSPPSRQGTYANTEAFF. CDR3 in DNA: TGCGCCAGCAGCCCTCCTAGTCGACAGGGAACCTATGCGAACACTGAAGCTTTCTTT.

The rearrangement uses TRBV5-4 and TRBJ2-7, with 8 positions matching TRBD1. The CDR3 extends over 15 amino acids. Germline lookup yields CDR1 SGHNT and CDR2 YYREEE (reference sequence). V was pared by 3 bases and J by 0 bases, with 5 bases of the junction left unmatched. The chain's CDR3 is CASSSHDRGSYEQYF. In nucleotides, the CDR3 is TGTGCCAGCAGCTCCCACGACAGGGGCTCCTACGAGCAGTACTTC. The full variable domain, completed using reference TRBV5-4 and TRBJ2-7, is ETGVTQSPTHLIKTRGQQVTLRCSSQSGHNTVSWYQQALGQGPQFIFQYYREEENGRGNFPPRFSGLQFPNYSSELNVNALELDDSALYLCASSSHDRGSYEQYFGPGTRLTVT.

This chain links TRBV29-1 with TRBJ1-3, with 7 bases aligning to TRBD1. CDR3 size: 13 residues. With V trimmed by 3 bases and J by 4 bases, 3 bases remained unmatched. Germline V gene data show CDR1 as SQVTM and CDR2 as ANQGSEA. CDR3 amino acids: CSVDQGVGNTIYF. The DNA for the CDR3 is TGCAGCGTTGATCAGGGGGTCGGAAACACCATATATTTT.

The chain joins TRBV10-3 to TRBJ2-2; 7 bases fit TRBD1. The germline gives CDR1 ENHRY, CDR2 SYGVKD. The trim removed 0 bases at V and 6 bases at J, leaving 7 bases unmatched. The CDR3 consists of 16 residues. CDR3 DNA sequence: TGTGCCATCAGTGAGTCGACCCCCGACAGGGCCGGGGAGCTGTTTTTT. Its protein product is CAISESTPDRAGELFF.

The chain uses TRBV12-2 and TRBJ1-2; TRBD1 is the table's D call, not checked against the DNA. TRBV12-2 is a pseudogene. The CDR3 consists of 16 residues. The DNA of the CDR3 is TGTGCAAGTCGCTTAATTAGGGGCAGACCAAACTATGGCTACACCTTC. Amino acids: CASRLIRGRPNYGYTF.

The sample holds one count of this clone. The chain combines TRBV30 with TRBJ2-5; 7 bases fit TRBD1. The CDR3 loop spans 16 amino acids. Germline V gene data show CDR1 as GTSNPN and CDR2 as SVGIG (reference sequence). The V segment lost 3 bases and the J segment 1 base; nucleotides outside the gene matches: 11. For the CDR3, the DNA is TGTGCCTGGAGCCGGGACAGCCTCCCTTTCCAAGAGACCCAGTACTTC. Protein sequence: CAWSRDSLPFQETQYF. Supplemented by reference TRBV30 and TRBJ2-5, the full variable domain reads SQTIHQWPATLVQPVGSPLSLECTVEGTSNPNLYWYRQAAGRGLQLLFYSVGIGQISSEVPQNLSASRPQDRQFILSSKKLLLSDSGFYLCAWSRDSLPFQETQYFGPGTRLLVL.

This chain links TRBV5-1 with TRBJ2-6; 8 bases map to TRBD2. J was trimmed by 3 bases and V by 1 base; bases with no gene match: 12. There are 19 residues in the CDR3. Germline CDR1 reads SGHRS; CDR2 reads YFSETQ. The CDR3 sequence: CASSLRSGSFKDGANVLTF. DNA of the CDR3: TGCGCCAGCAGCTTGCGGAGCGGGAGCTTCAAGGATGGGGCCAACGTCCTGACTTTC.

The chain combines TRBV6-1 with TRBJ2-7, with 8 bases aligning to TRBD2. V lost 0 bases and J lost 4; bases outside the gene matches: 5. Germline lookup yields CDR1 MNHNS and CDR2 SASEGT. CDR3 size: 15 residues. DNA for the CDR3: TGTGCCAGCAGTGAAGCCGTAGCGGGACGATACGAGCAGTACTTC. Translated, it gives CASSEAVAGRYEQYF.

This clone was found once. The CDR3 DNA sequence: TGTGCCAGCAGTCCAGGAGGGACTAGCCGAGCGAGGGGCGGGGAGCTGTTTTTT. Protein product: CASSPGGTSRARGGELFF. V is TRBV28 and J is TRBJ2-2; 9 nucleotides agree with TRBD2. V dropped 5 bases and J dropped 7; count of bases not matched to a gene: 17. The CDR3 is 18 residues long. Germline V CDR1 and CDR2: MDHEN, SYDVKM.

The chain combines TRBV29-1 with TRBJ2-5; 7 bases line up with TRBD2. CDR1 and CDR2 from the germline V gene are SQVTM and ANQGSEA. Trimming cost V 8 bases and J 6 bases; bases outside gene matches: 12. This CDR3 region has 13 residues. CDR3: CSMGSWREKTQYF. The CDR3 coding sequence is TGCAGCATGGGGTCCTGGCGGGAGAAGACCCAGTACTTC.

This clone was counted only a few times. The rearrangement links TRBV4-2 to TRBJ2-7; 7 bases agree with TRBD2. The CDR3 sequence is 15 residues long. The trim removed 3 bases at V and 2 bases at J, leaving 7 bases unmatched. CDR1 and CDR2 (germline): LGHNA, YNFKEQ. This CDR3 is CASSQEGGRAYEQYF. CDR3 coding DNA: TGTGCCAGCAGCCAGGAGGGAGGGCGCGCCTACGAGCAGTACTTC.